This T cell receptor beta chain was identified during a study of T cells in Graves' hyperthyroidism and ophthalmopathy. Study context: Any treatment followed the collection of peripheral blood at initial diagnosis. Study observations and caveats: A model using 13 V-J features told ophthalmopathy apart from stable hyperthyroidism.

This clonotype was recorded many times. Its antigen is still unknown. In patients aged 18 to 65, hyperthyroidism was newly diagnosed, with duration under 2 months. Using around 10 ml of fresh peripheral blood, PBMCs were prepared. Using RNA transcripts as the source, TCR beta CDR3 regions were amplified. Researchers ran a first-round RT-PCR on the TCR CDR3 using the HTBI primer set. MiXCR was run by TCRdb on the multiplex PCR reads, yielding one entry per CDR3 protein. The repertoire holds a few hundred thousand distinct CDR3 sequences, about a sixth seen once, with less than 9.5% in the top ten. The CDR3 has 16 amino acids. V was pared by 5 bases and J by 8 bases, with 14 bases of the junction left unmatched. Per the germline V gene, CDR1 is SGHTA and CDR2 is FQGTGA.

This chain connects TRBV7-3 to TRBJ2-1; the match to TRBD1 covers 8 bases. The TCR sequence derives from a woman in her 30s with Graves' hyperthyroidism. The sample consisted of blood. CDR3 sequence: CASSLTPDRVAHEQFF. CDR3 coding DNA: TGTGCCAGCAGCCTCACACCGGACAGGGTAGCCCATGAGCAGTTCTTC.